What follows are 32 T cell receptor beta chains derived from one specimen sequenced in a study of blood T cell repertoires in COVID-19. Here immunoSEQ multiplex PCR was the method, and the copy in TCRdb shows in-frame clones only, minus some. The sample yields about 270,000 clones, under 90% seen once. The sequenced sample was peripheral blood. These receptor sequences come from a woman aged 60-75 years with active or convalescent COVID-19.

The table lists this clone with a count of one. CDR3 region: CASSVGGEYNEQFF. The CDR3 nucleotides are TGTGCCAGCAGCGTAGGAGGAGAGTACAATGAGCAGTTCTTC. The chain recombines TRBV9 with TRBJ2-1; the D is unclear. The germline V gene has CDR1 SGDLS and CDR2 YYNGEE. The CDR3 covers 14 residues. V dropped 0 bases and J dropped 4 bases, with 8 bases sitting between them.

Written as DNA, the CDR3 is TGTGCCATCAGTGCGGGACAGGGGATGAGCAATCAGCCCCAGCATTTT. It yields the protein CAISAGQGMSNQPQHF. This rearrangement joins TRBV10-3 to TRBJ1-5; 10 bases are a match to TRBD1. The J segment lost 1 base and the V segment lost 4 bases, leaving 4 bases of the junction unmatched. This CDR3 region has 16 residues. Germline loops: CDR1 ENHRY, CDR2 SYGVKD.

The chain links TRBV19 to TRBJ2-1; D uncertain. The germline CDR1 and CDR2 sequences are LNHDA and SQIVND (reference sequence). This CDR3 has 12 amino acids. V was shortened by 7 bases and J by 5 bases, with 9 bases between the two germline ends. The CDR3 bases are TGTGCCAGTAATGGAGATCACAATGAGCAGTTCTTC. This sequence encodes CASNGDHNEQFF.

The rearrangement joins TRBV11-2 to TRBJ2-7; D is uncertain. From germline, CDR1 is SGHAT and CDR2 FQNNGV. The germline V and J ends were trimmed by 1 base and 3 bases, with 10 bases remaining between them. This CDR3 is 14 amino acids long. The CDR3 DNA follows: TGTGCCAGCAGCTTAGGGCCGATCGACTACGAGCAGTACTTC. The encoded protein is CASSLGPIDYEQYF.

The chain links TRBV18 to TRBJ1-6, with unresolved D. Germline CDR1 reads KGHSH; CDR2 reads LQKENI. The CDR3 runs 14 residues. The germline V and J ends were trimmed by 2 bases and 9 bases, with 11 bases remaining between them. CDR3 region: CASSPSEGSSPLHF. CDR3 DNA sequence: TGTGCCAGCTCACCATCGGAGGGCTCTTCACCCCTCCACTTT.

This chain uses TRBV5-8 with TRBJ2-3, with a tentative D call TRBD1 (5 bases). Trimming shortened V by 5 bases and J by 3 bases, and 13 bases separated the two germline ends. This CDR3 is built from 14 residues. Germline CDR1 SGHTS, CDR2 YDEGEE. CDR3 amino acids: CASRITGVTDTQYF. The CDR3 DNA sequence: TGTGCCAGCAGAATAACAGGTGTTACAGATACGCAGTATTTT. Full variable domain (missing parts from reference TRBV5-8 and TRBJ2-3): EAGVTQSPTHLIKTRGQQATLRCSPISGHTSVYWYQQALGLGLQFLLWYDEGEERNRGNFPPRFSGRQFPNYSSELNVNALELEDSALYLCASRITGVTDTQYFGPGTRLTVL.

V usage is TRBV19 and J usage is TRBJ1-2; 7 bases are shared with TRBD1. The CDR3 is 15 amino acids. V was pared by 5 bases and J by 0 bases, with 6 bases of the junction left unmatched. Germline V CDR1 and CDR2: LNHDA, SQIVND (reference sequence). CDR3 coding DNA: TGTGCCAGTAGTCTTTCGGGGACAGCTAACTATGGCTACACCTTC. Its protein product is CASSLSGTANYGYTF.

CDR3 sequence (DNA): TGTGCCAGCACCTCCCGGACAGGGGGCGAGACCCAGTACTTC. Protein product: CASTSRTGGETQYF. The chain combines TRBV9 with TRBJ2-5; 11 nucleotides line up with TRBD1. After removal of 6 bases from V and 5 bases from J, the junction contained 6 bases not matched to a gene. Per germline, CDR1 SGDLS and CDR2 YYNGEE. There are 14 residues in the CDR3.

This sequence joins TRBV7-8 and TRBJ1-5, with TRBD1 matching over 10 bases. The germline V gene has CDR1 SGHVS and CDR2 FQNEAQ. The CDR3 loop spans 20 amino acids. With V trimmed by 8 bases and J by 0 bases, 19 bases remained unmatched. The CDR3 sequence: CASPSGELGQGFYSNQPQHF. In DNA, the CDR3 is TGTGCCAGCCCCTCCGGGGAGCTGGGACAGGGGTTCTATAGCAATCAGCCCCAGCATTTT.

J is TRBJ1-5 and V is TRBV19; TRBD1 is a possible D gene (6 bases). The V gene lost 5 bases and the J gene lost 3 bases, with 14 bases spanning the gap. The CDR3 runs to 15 residues. Germline assignment: CDR1 LNHDA and CDR2 SQIVND (reference sequence). CDR3 nucleotide sequence: TGTGCCAGTAGTTGGGGGCAGCGACACAATCAGCCCCAGCATTTT. It codes for CASSWGQRHNQPQHF.

This chain joins TRBV19 and TRBJ2-1; 8 bases line up with TRBD2. CDR1 is LNHDA and CDR2 is SQIVND in the germline V gene (reference sequence). The V and J ends lost 4 bases and 0 bases, in that order; junction bases with no gene match: 2. The CDR3 extends over 15 amino acids. The CDR3 reads CASSTGGASYNEQFF. CDR3 in DNA: TGTGCCAGTAGTACGGGGGGGGCCTCCTACAATGAGCAGTTCTTC. The full variable domain, with the rest looked up from reference TRBV19 and TRBJ2-1, is DGGITQSPKYLFRKEGQNVTLSCEQNLNHDAMYWYRQDPGQGLRLIYYSQIVNDFQKGDIAEGYSVSREKKESFPLTVTSAQKNPTAFYLCASSTGGASYNEQFFGPGTRLTVL.

Comment on this clone: Within the sample, other DNA sequences also encode this same CDR3. This rearrangement joins TRBV4-1 to TRBJ2-3; unclear D gene. Trimming took 0 bases from V and 0 from J, leaving 4 bases between them. Per germline, CDR1 MGHRA and CDR2 YSYEKL. The length of the CDR3 is 14 residues. CDR3 nucleotide sequence: TGCGCCAGCAGCCAAGATAGTAGCACAGATACGCAGTATTTT. Translation gives CASSQDSSTDTQYF.

This sequence joins TRBV28 and TRBJ2-7, with D unclear. CDR1 MDHEN and CDR2 SYDVKM come from the germline V gene. The CDR3 spans 12 residues. V dropped 6 bases and J dropped 5 bases, with 11 bases sitting between them. CDR3 residues: CASRSEVNEQYF. CDR3 nucleotide sequence: TGTGCCAGCAGAAGTGAGGTAAACGAGCAGTACTTC.

The count of this clone is one. The V call is TRBV3-1 (or the pseudogene TRBV3-2), the J call TRBJ1-2, with a weak D call TRBD1 (5 bases). This CDR3 contains 14 residues. V lost 6 bases, J lost 4 bases, and 15 bases lay in between. Germline CDR1 reads LGHDT; CDR2 reads YNNKEL (reference sequence). CDR3 coding DNA: TGTGCCAGCAGTTACTTCACAGGCTTCTATGGCTACACCTTC. Translation gives CASSYFTGFYGYTF.

The chain has TRBV5-1 and TRBJ2-7; D is unresolved. The CDR3 covers 16 residues. Germline V lookup: CDR1 SGHRS, CDR2 YFSETQ. V lost 2 bases and J lost 1, with 16 bases in between. The CDR3 DNA is TGCGCCAGCAGCTTTCAACCCCGGGTTCTGTCCTACGAGCAGTACTTC. Translating gives CASSFQPRVLSYEQYF. Full variable domain (remainder filled in from reference TRBV5-1 and TRBJ2-7): KAGVTQTPRYLIKTRGQQVTLSCSPISGHRSVSWYQQTPGQGLQFLFEYFSETQRNKGNFPGRFSGRQFSNSRSEMNVSTLELGDSALYLCASSFQPRVLSYEQYFGPGTRLTVT.

The V gene is TRBV6-1, the J gene TRBJ1-2; D perhaps matches TRBD1 (5 bases). Germline lookup yields CDR1 MNHNS and CDR2 SASEGT. The V gene lost 0 bases and the J gene lost 7 bases, with 12 bases spanning the gap. This CDR3 has 14 amino acids. This CDR3 reads CASSEALREAGYTF. The CDR3 DNA sequence: TGTGCCAGCAGTGAAGCGCTCAGGGAGGCTGGCTACACCTTC.

The chain uses TRBV19 and TRBJ1-4, with 7 bases matching TRBD1. Trimming at V came to 6 bases and at J to 12 bases, leaving 7 bases not matched to a gene. From germline, CDR1 is LNHDA and CDR2 SQIVND (reference sequence). The CDR3 totals 12 residues. The CDR3 loop reads CASRQTGTQLFF. The CDR3 nucleotides are TGTGCCAGTAGACAGACAGGGACGCAACTGTTTTTT.

This chain joins TRBV7-9 and TRBJ1-1; D gene ambiguous. The V gene lost 1 base and the J gene lost 6 bases, with 9 bases spanning the gap. Germline V gene lookup returns CDR1 SEHNR and CDR2 FQNEAQ (reference sequence). The CDR3 contains 13 residues. As DNA, the CDR3 is TGTGCCAGCAGCTTAGGCGGGGTCCCTGAAGCTTTCTTT. It is translated as CASSLGGVPEAFF.

This chain links TRBV19 with TRBJ1-5, with D maybe TRBD1 (5 bases). The V gene lost 6 bases and the J gene lost 1 base, with 16 bases spanning the gap. Per the germline V gene, CDR1 is LNHDA and CDR2 is SQIVND (reference sequence). The CDR3 has 16 residues. CDR3 DNA: TGTGCCAGTAGCGCGGACATCGGGGGAAGCAATCAGCCCCAGCATTTT. This sequence encodes CASSADIGGSNQPQHF.

This chain connects TRBV3-1 (or the pseudogene TRBV3-2) to TRBJ1-2; TRBD1 might be the D (6 bases). CDR3 length: 14 amino acids. CDR1 and CDR2 from the germline V gene are LGHDT and YNNKEL (reference sequence). Trimming pared 4 bases from V and 10 bases from J, leaving 19 bases between. Here the CDR3 reads CASSRPDRPGPYTF. DNA of the CDR3: TGTGCCAGCAGCCGCCCTGACAGGCCAGGGCCCTACACCTTC.

The V gene is TRBV19, the J gene TRBJ1-5; 10 bases align to TRBD1. The germline gives CDR1 LNHDA, CDR2 SQIVND (reference sequence). CDR3 length: 17 amino acids. V lost 4 bases and J lost 0; bases outside the gene matches: 6. CDR3 bases: TGTGCCAGTAGTACCCGGACAGGGGGTAATAGCAATCAGCCCCAGCATTTT. Protein sequence: CASSTRTGGNSNQPQHF.

This clone has just a few counts. The rearrangement joins TRBV7-9 to TRBJ2-7; possibly TRBD2 for D (5 bases). The CDR3 length is 14 residues. V lost 1 base, J lost 6 bases, and 13 bases lay in between. Germline CDR1 reads SEHNR; CDR2 reads FQNEAQ (reference sequence). In DNA form, the CDR3 reads TGTGCCAGCAGCTTAGGGGCCACGGGGAGCGAGCAGTACTTC. Its protein is CASSLGATGSEQYF. Full variable domain (remainder filled in from reference TRBV7-9 and TRBJ2-7): DTGVSQNPRHKITKRGQNVTFRCDPISEHNRLYWYRQTLGQGPEFLTYFQNEAQLEKSRLLSDRFSAERPKGSFSTLEIQRTEQGDSAMYLCASSLGATGSEQYFGPGTRLTVT.

This chain connects TRBV6-4 to TRBJ2-7; 12 bases line up with TRBD1. The V segment lost 4 bases and the J segment 5 bases; nucleotides outside the gene matches: 6. The CDR3 runs 15 residues. Germline CDR1 reads MRHNA; CDR2 reads SNTAGT. As DNA, the CDR3 is TGTGCCAGCAGTGGCCCCGGGACAGGGGGCCACGAGCAGTACTTC. This sequence encodes CASSGPGTGGHEQYF.

This chain links TRBV3-1 (or the pseudogene TRBV3-2) with TRBJ1-2; no firm D call. The V and J ends lost 1 base and 8 bases respectively, with 14 bases between them. The CDR3 is 14 amino acids. Germline V CDR1 and CDR2: LGHDT, YNNKEL (reference sequence). The CDR3 DNA reads TGTGCCAGCAGCCAAGGAGCAGTCTCCGGGGGCTACACCTTC. Encoded protein: CASSQGAVSGGYTF.

V usage is TRBV11-1 and J usage is TRBJ1-1; D is perhaps TRBD1 (6 bases). The CDR3 extends over 11 amino acids. Germline assignment: CDR1 SGHAT and CDR2 FQDESV (reference sequence). Trimming took off 6 bases at V and 8 bases at J, with 10 bases between the two ends. CDR3 sequence reads: CASRRTAEAFF. The CDR3 DNA follows: TGTGCCAGCAGAAGGACAGCCGAAGCTTTCTTT. The entire variable domain, with the rest obtained from reference TRBV11-1 and TRBJ1-1, is as follows: EAEVAQSPRYKITEKSQAVAFWCDPISGHATLYWYRQILGQGPELLVQFQDESVVDDSQLPKDRFSAERLKGVDSTLKIQPAELGDSAMYLCASRRTAEAFFGQGTRLTVV.

The rearrangement links TRBV7-9 to TRBJ2-1; weak D call: TRBD2 (6 bases). Trimming cost V 3 bases and J 10 bases, with 10 bases left between them. The CDR3 covers 12 residues. In germline, CDR1 is SEHNR, CDR2 FQNEAQ (reference sequence). The CDR3 reads CASSFVGGEQFF. The CDR3 DNA reads TGTGCCAGCAGCTTCGTGGGAGGCGAGCAGTTCTTC. Filled out from reference TRBV7-9 and TRBJ2-1, the complete variable domain reads DTGVSQNPRHKITKRGQNVTFRCDPISEHNRLYWYRQTLGQGPEFLTYFQNEAQLEKSRLLSDRFSAERPKGSFSTLEIQRTEQGDSAMYLCASSFVGGEQFFGPGTRLTVL.

This rearrangement joins TRBV7-2 to TRBJ1-1; D is possibly TRBD1 (5 bases). The V gene lost 3 bases and the J gene lost 6 bases, with 11 bases spanning the gap. Germline-derived CDR1 and CDR2 are SGHTA and FQGNSA. This CDR3 comprises 13 residues. DNA of the CDR3: TGTGCCAGCAGCTTTATGGGGGGATCTGAAGCTTTCTTT. Encoded protein: CASSFMGGSEAFF.

The count of this clone is one. V is TRBV7-9 and J is TRBJ2-1; 9 nucleotides agree with TRBD2. J was trimmed by 7 bases and V by 5 bases; bases with no gene match: 15. The CDR3 loop spans 17 amino acids. Germline CDR1 SEHNR, CDR2 FQNEAQ (reference sequence). The CDR3, as DNA: TGTGCCAGCAGCCCCTACTATAGCGGGGGTGCCTGGAATGAGCAGTTCTTC. Protein: CASSPYYSGGAWNEQFF.

The chain recombines TRBV27 with TRBJ2-7; 10 nucleotides agree with TRBD2. Germline CDR1 is MNHEY and CDR2 is SMNVEV (reference sequence). J gave up 2 bases and V 5 bases, and 18 bases lay outside the gene matches. The CDR3 totals 19 residues. The CDR3 here is CASSVYRRTSGYLAYEQYF. The CDR3 DNA reads as TGTGCCAGCAGTGTTTACCGTCGGACTAGCGGTTATTTGGCCTACGAGCAGTACTTC.

This clone showed up just once. V gene TRBV19 combines with J gene TRBJ2-1; a weak D match, TRBD1 (5 bases). Germline V gene data show CDR1 as LNHDA and CDR2 as SQIVND (reference sequence). The ends were cut back, 3 bases at V and 5 bases at J, with 14 bases in the middle. There are 15 residues in the CDR3. This CDR3 is CASSITRVRDNEQFF. The CDR3 coding sequence is TGTGCCAGTAGTATCACCAGGGTAAGGGACAATGAGCAGTTCTTC. Based on the CDR3 plus reference TRBV19 and TRBJ2-1, the full variable domain is DGGITQSPKYLFRKEGQNVTLSCEQNLNHDAMYWYRQDPGQGLRLIYYSQIVNDFQKGDIAEGYSVSREKKESFPLTVTSAQKNPTAFYLCASSITRVRDNEQFFGPGTRLTVL.

The DNA of the CDR3 is TGTGCCAGCAGCGAGAACAGGGGTGGCACCGGGGAGCTGTTTTTT. Residues: CASSENRGGTGELFF. The chain is built from TRBV9 and TRBJ2-2; 7 nucleotides line up with TRBD1. The V gene end was trimmed by 3 bases and the J gene end by 4 bases; junction bases not matched to a gene: 6. The CDR3 covers 15 residues. Germline CDR1 and CDR2: SGDLS and YYNGEE.

Details on this clone: Distinct nucleotide sequences in the sample also encode this CDR3. V and J are TRBV12-3 or TRBV12-4 and TRBJ1-1; possible D gene TRBD1, 5 bases. CDR3 length: 13 residues. The ends were cut back, 3 bases at V and 2 bases at J, with 7 bases in the middle. The DNA for the CDR3 is TGTGCCAGCAGTTTCGGGGGAAACACTGAAGCTTTCTTT. This codes for CASSFGGNTEAFF.